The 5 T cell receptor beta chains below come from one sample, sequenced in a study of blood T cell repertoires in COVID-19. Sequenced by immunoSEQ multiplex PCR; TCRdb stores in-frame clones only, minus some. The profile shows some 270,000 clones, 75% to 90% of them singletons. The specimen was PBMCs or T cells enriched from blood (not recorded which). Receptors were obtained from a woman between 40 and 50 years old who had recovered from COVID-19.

The CDR3 DNA follows: TGTGCCAGCAGCCCCAGGGGTGGAAATCAGCCCCAGCATTTT. It yields the protein CASSPRGGNQPQHF. The chain couples TRBV7-8 to TRBJ1-5, with a weak D call TRBD1 (6 bases). The CDR3 runs to 14 residues. Germline CDR1 and CDR2: SGHVS and FQNEAQ. V dropped 5 bases and J dropped 4 bases, with 12 bases sitting between them. The whole variable domain, filled in from reference TRBV7-8 and TRBJ1-5, reads GAGVSQSPRYKVAKRGQDVALRCDPISGHVSLFWYQQALGQGPEFLTYFQNEAQLDKSGLPSDRFFAERPEGSVSTLKIQRTQQEDSAVYLCASSPRGGNQPQHFGDGTRLSIL.

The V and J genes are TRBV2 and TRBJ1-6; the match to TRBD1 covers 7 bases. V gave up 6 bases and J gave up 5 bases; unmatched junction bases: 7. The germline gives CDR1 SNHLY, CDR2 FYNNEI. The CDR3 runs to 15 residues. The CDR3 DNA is TGTGCCAGCAGAGCCATCGGGACAGATAATTCACCCCTCCACTTT. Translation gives CASRAIGTDNSPLHF.

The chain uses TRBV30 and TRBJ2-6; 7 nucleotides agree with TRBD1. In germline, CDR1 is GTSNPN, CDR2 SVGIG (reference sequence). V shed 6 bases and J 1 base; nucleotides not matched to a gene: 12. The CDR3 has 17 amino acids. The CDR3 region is CACPSATGASGANVLTF. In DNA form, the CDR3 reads TGTGCCTGTCCCAGCGCCACAGGGGCGTCTGGGGCCAACGTCCTGACTTTC.

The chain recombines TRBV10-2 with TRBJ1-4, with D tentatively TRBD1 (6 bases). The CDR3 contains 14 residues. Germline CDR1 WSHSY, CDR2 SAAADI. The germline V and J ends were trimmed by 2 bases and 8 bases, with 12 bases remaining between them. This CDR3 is CASSETTGQEKLFF. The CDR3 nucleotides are TGCGCCAGCAGTGAGACAACAGGACAGGAAAAACTGTTTTTT.

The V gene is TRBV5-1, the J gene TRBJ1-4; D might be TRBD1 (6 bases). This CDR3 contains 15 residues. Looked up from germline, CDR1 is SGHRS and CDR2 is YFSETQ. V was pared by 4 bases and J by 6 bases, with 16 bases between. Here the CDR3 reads CASSGDTLGDEKLFF. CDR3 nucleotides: TGCGCCAGCAGCGGGGACACCCTGGGGGATGAAAAACTGTTTTTT.